Below are 9 T cell receptor beta chains sequenced from a single sample in a study of blood T cell repertoires in COVID-19. Method: immunoSEQ multiplex PCR; TCRdb's copy keeps in-frame clones and lacks some. The table records some 300,000 clones, just under 90% of them present only once. Sequenced sample: peripheral blood. These receptors came from a woman in her forties or fifties with COVID-19, enrolled during active disease.

The chain uses TRBV9 and TRBJ2-4, with 9 bases identical to TRBD2. From germline, CDR1 is SGDLS and CDR2 YYNGEE. CDR3 size: 13 residues. V was clipped by 7 bases and J by 6 bases; unmatched bases: 5. The CDR3, as DNA: TGTGCCAGCGTTCTAGCGGGGACAAACATTCAGTACTTC. It specifies CASVLAGTNIQYF.

This clone was seen a few times. The gene calls are TRBV18 and TRBJ2-1; TRBD2 might be the D (5 bases). The CDR3 length is 17 residues. Trimming removed 1 base at V and 4 bases at J, with 17 bases between. CDR1 is KGHSH and CDR2 is LQKENI in the germline V gene. The CDR3 nucleotides read TGTGCCAGCTCACCACGTACTAGTCGGGTTTTGTACAATGAGCAGTTCTTC. Residues: CASSPRTSRVLYNEQFF.

The V gene is TRBV2, the J gene TRBJ2-1; D is perhaps TRBD2 (6 bases). Trimming removed 10 bases from V and 9 bases from J, with 19 bases in between. The CDR3 length is 13 residues. Looked up from germline, CDR1 is SNHLY and CDR2 is FYNNEI. The DNA of the CDR3 is TGTGCCACCGTCCGGGAGTTGAGCGCTGAGCAGTTCTTC. Translated: CATVRELSAEQFF.

The chain uses TRBV29-1 and TRBJ2-1; 8 bases agree with TRBD1. Germline values: CDR1 SQVTM, CDR2 ANQGSEA. There are 15 residues in the CDR3. After removal of 4 bases from V and 3 bases from J, the junction contained 8 bases not matched to a gene. CDR3 amino acids: CSVGRQGILYNEQFF. The CDR3, as DNA: TGCAGCGTTGGACGACAGGGGATCCTCTACAATGAGCAGTTCTTC.

The rearrangement joins TRBV7-3 to TRBJ2-1, with D perhaps matching TRBD2 (6 bases). The CDR3 is made up of 15 amino acids. Germline-derived CDR1 and CDR2 are SGHTA and FQGTGA. Trimming took 1 base from V and 7 from J, leaving 14 bases between them. CDR3 nucleotides: TGTGCCAGCAGCTTAAGTGGGAGGCCCTCAAATGAGCAGTTCTTC. It specifies CASSLSGRPSNEQFF.

This sequence joins TRBV4-2 and TRBJ1-6; D is unclear. In germline, CDR1 is LGHNA, CDR2 YNFKEQ. The V and J ends lost 0 bases and 7 bases respectively, with 7 bases between them. The CDR3 contains 14 residues. The CDR3 here is CASSQEITNSPLHF. In DNA form, the CDR3 reads TGTGCCAGCAGCCAAGAGATAACAAATTCACCCCTCCACTTT.

In its sample, this clone was seen once. The rearrangement links TRBV7-3 to TRBJ2-3; D unclear. Trimming pared 4 bases from V and 0 bases from J, leaving 2 bases between. CDR1 is SGHTA and CDR2 is FQGTGA in the germline V gene. The CDR3 spans 12 residues. The CDR3 nucleotides are TGTGCCAGCAGCTCTAGCACAGATACGCAGTATTTT. This gives the protein CASSSSTDTQYF.

The chain has TRBV7-3 and TRBJ2-6; D is perhaps TRBD1 (5 bases). The CDR3 covers 17 residues. Trimming removed 0 bases at V and 3 bases at J, with 12 bases between. Germline V lookup: CDR1 SGHTA, CDR2 FQGTGA. The CDR3 nucleotides are TGTGCCAGCAGCTTAACGTGGGGCTTGAATGGGGCCAACGTCCTGACTTTC. This codes for CASSLTWGLNGANVLTF.

The rearrangement joins TRBV6-5 to TRBJ1-1, with a weak D call TRBD1 (5 bases). The CDR3 length is 13 residues. Germline V gene data show CDR1 as MNHEY and CDR2 as SVGAGI. Trimming took 6 bases from V and 6 from J, leaving 14 bases between them. The CDR3 region is CASRTTEIPEAFF. The CDR3 region has the DNA TGTGCCAGCAGGACGACAGAGATCCCTGAAGCTTTCTTT.